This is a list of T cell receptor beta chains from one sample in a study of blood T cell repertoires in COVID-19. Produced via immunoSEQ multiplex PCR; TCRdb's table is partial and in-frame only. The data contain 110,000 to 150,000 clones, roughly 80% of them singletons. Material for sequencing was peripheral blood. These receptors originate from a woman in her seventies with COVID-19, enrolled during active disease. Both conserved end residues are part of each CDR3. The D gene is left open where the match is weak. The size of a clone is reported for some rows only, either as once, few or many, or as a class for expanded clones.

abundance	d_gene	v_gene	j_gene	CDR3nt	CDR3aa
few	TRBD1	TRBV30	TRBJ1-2	TGTGCCTGGAGTGCCGGGACAGTATATGGCTACACCTTC	CAWSAGTVYGYTF
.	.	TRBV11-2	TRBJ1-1	TGTGCCAGCAGCTTAAAGATGAGGGTTTTAAACACTGAAGCTTTCTTT	CASSLKMRVLNTEAFF
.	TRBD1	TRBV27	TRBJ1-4	TGTGCCAGCAGTGCCACAGGGGCCCCTAATGAAAAACTGTTTTTT	CASSATGAPNEKLFF
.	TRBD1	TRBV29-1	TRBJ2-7	TGCAGCGTTAATTCGATCTCGAAAGGGACAGGGTCCTACGAGCAGTACTTC	CSVNSISKGTGSYEQYF
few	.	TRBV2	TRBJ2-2	TGTGCCAGCAGAGAGGGTAACTGGAACACCGGGGAGCTGTTTTTT	CASREGNWNTGELFF
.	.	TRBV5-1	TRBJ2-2	TGCGCCAGCAGCTTCGTCGGGGAAGGCACCGGGGAGCTGTTTTTT	CASSFVGEGTGELFF
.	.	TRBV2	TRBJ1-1	TGTGCCAGCACGGAGGGCGCGAACACTGAAGCTTTCTTT	CASTEGANTEAFF
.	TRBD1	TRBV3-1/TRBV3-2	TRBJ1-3	TGTGCCAGCAGCCCGACAGGGAGGTTTGGAAACACCATATATTTT	CASSPTGRFGNTIYF
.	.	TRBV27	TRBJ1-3	TGTGCCACCAATAAGGATACAGCTCCTTCTGGAAACACCATATATTTT	CATNKDTAPSGNTIYF
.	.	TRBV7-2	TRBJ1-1	TGTGCCAGCAGCCCTCGACAGGAAGCTTTCTTT	CASSPRQEAFF
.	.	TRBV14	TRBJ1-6	TGTGCCAGCAGCCAAGACAGGGTCGGCGCTTCACCCCTCCACTTT	CASSQDRVGASPLHF
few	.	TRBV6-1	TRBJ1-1	TGTGCCAGCAGTGAAGCGGGGAAGCTAGGGGATCACACTGAAGCTTTCTTT	CASSEAGKLGDHTEAFF
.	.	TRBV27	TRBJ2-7	TGTGCCAGCCGACCCCGGGTGACCTACGAGCAGTACTTC	CASRPRVTYEQYF
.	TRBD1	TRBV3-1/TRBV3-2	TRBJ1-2	TGTGCCAGCAAACAAACAGGGGGCGCAACGGATGGCTACACCTTC	CASKQTGGATDGYTF
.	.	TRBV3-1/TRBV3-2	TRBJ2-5	TGTGCCAGCAGCCGAGGGACTCAAGAGACCCAGTACTTC	CASSRGTQETQYF
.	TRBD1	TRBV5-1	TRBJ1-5	TGCGCCAGCAGCCCGGGACAGGGGGATCAGCCCCAGCATTTT	CASSPGQGDQPQHF
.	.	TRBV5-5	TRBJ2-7	TGTGCCAGCAGCTTGGCCCTATCCTACGAGCAGTACTTC	CASSLALSYEQYF
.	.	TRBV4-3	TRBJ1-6	TGCGCCAGCAGCCAAGAAGGGGCGGCGGATTCACCCCTCCACTTT	CASSQEGAADSPLHF
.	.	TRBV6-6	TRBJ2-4	TGTGCCAGCAGTTATTCGGCGGGGTGGGCCAAAAACATTCAGTACTTC	CASSYSAGWAKNIQYF
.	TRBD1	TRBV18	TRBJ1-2	TGTGCCAGCTCACCTCTCGGACAGGGGATTCCGACTAACTATGGCTACACCTTC	CASSPLGQGIPTNYGYTF
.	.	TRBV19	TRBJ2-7	TGTGCCAGTAGTGGGACAGCGACTAGCTCCTACGAGCAGTACTTC	CASSGTATSSYEQYF
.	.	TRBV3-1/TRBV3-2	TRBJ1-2	TGTGCCAGCAGCCAAGATTCCGCAAGGGGAGGCTACACCTTC	CASSQDSARGGYTF
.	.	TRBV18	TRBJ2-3	TGTGCCAGCTCACCGATTGACAGGAGCACAGATACGCAGTATTTT	CASSPIDRSTDTQYF
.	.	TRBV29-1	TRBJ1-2	TGCAGCGTTGACCTACCGAACTATGGCTACACCTTC	CSVDLPNYGYTF
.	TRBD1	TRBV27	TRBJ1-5	TGTGCCAGCAGTTTGGGACAGGGAAGCAATCAGCCCCAGCATTTT	CASSLGQGSNQPQHF
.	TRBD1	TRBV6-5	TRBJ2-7	TGTGCCAGCAGGGGGGACAGGGGCCACTACGAGCAGTACTTC	CASRGDRGHYEQYF
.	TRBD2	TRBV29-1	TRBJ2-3	TGCAGCGTAGGAGCGGGGGGGCTTGCAGATACGCAGTATTTT	CSVGAGGLADTQYF
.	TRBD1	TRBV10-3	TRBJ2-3	TGTGCCATCTCAGGGGGTGCGAAGGTAGCAGATACGCAGTATTTT	CAISGGAKVADTQYF
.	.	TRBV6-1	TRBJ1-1	TGTGCCAGCAGTCGCAGGGTGAACACTGAAGCTTTCTTT	CASSRRVNTEAFF
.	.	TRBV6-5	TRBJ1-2	TGTGCCAGCACCCAAGGGCGGGGAGGCTACACCTTC	CASTQGRGGYTF
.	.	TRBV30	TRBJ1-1	TGTGCCTGGAGTTCACAGTTGAACACTGAAGCTTTCTTT	CAWSSQLNTEAFF
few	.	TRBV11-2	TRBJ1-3	TGTGCCAGCAGCTTAGATCCCGCTGGAAACACCATATATTTT	CASSLDPAGNTIYF
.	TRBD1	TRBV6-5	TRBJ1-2	TGTGCCAGTCATGGGGACAGGGGGAACTATGGCTACACCTTC	CASHGDRGNYGYTF
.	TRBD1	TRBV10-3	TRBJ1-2	TGTGCCATCAGCTCCGGGACAGAAGGCTACACCTTC	CAISSGTEGYTF
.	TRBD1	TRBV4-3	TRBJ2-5	TGCGCCAGCAGCTCGCTGACAGGGGGCACAGAGACCCAGTACTTC	CASSSLTGGTETQYF
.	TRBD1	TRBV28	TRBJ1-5	TGTGCCAGCAGTCCCCTTGGGACAGTCAATCAGCCCCAGCATTTT	CASSPLGTVNQPQHF
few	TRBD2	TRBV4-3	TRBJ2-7	TGCGCCAGCAGCCAAGATGCCGTATCGGGGGGGACGGTCTTC	CASSQDAVSGGTVF
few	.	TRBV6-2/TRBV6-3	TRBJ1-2	TGTGCCAGCAGTTCCTATGGCTATGGCTACACCTTC	CASSSYGYGYTF
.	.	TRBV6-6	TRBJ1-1	TGTGCCAGTCGCAGGGGAAGGGCTGAAGCTTTCTTT	CASRRGRAEAFF
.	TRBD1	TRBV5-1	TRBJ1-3	TGCGCCAGCAGCTTGGGTGGAGGGGGCGCCTCTGGAAACACCATATATTTT	CASSLGGGGASGNTIYF
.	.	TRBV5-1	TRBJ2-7	TGCGCCAGCAGGGTTTCCCCGGGGGGCTCGGGTGAGCAGTACTTC	CASRVSPGGSGEQYF
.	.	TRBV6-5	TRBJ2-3	TGTGCCAGCAGTTACTCCGGGGGATACGCCCAGTATTTT	CASSYSGGYAQYF
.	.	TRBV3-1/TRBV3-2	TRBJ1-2	TGTGCCAGCAGCCAAGATTCAGGGTTCGCGGGCTACACCTTC	CASSQDSGFAGYTF
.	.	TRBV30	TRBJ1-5	TGTGCCTGGAGTGGAGGTAGCAATCAGCCCCAGCATTTT	CAWSGGSNQPQHF
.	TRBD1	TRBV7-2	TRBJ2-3	TGTGCCAGCAGCCCCCGCACAGGGGGTTACACAGATACGCAGTATTTT	CASSPRTGGYTDTQYF
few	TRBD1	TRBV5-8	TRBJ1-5	TGTGCCAGCAGCGACCCGCCCGGACAGGGTAATCAGCCCCAGCATTTT	CASSDPPGQGNQPQHF
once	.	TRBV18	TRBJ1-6	TGTGCCAGCTCACCGAGTAGAGCAGGTGGTAATTCACCCCTCCACTTT	CASSPSRAGGNSPLHF
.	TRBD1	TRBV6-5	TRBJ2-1	TGTGCCAGCAGACCGGGACAGGGGGTCTACAATGAGCAGTTCTTC	CASRPGQGVYNEQFF
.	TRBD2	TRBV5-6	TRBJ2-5	TGTGCCAGCAGCTTGCCCACTAGCGGGGATATACAGTACTTC	CASSLPTSGDIQYF
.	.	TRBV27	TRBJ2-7	TGTGCCAGCAGCCGGGGAGCTGCCTACGAGCAGTACTTC	CASSRGAAYEQYF
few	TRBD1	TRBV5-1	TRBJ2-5	TGCGCCAGCAGCCCTACCAGGGGGTTCCCTTCTGGGACCCAGTACTTC	CASSPTRGFPSGTQYF
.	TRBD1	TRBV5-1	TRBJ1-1	TGCGCCAGCAGCGCCGGGACAGGTAACACTGAAGCTTTCTTT	CASSAGTGNTEAFF
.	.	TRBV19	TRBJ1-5	TGTGCCAGTAGGGGGAGGGGGGCAAACAATCAGCCCCAGCATTTT	CASRGRGANNQPQHF
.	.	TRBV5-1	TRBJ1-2	TGCGCCAGCAGCCTTAATCCAGGGGATGGCTACACCTTC	CASSLNPGDGYTF
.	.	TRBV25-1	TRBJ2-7	TGTGCCAGCAGTGATGGGCAGGGCTCCTACGAGCAGTACTTC	CASSDGQGSYEQYF